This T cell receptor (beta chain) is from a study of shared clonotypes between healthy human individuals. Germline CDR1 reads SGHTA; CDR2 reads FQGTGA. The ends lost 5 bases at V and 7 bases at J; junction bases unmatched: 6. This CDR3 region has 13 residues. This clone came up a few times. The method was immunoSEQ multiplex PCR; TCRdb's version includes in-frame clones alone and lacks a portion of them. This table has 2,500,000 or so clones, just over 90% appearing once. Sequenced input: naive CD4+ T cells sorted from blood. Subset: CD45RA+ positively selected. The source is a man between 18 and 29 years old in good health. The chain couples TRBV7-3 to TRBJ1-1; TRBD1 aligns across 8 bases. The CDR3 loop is CASSVDRESEAFF. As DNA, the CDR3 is TGTGCCAGCAGCGTGGACAGGGAGAGTGAAGCTTTCTTT.